Sequencing of this T cell receptor (beta chain) was carried out in a study of cytomegalovirus exposure and HLA in healthy donors. In the study overall: Counted in an early data release were 65 million to 100 million unique TCRs from HLA-typed donors.

Healthy people donating bone marrow made up the donors. Trimming at V came to 4 bases and at J to 6 bases, leaving 16 bases not matched to a gene. The CDR3 has 16 amino acids. Germline CDR1 reads SGHRS; CDR2 reads YFSETQ. Study-wide findings and caveats: TCR sequences were mostly rare, though some public TCRs occurred in many donors. Researchers catalogued 164 TCR beta chains as cytomegalovirus-associated.

A note on this clone: Its specificity is not known. At the DNA level, this CDR3 is encoded by other sequences in the same sample as well.

60 Vbeta and 13 Jbeta primers were used in PCR. Data came from immunoSEQ multiplex PCR; TCRdb stores just in-frame clones and leaves some out. The top ten hold less than 8% of the sample, which has approximately 100,000 clones, 85% seen once. Specimen: PBMCs. The V gene is TRBV5-1, the J gene TRBJ2-7; 7 bases line up with TRBD2. The TCR sequence derives from a middle-aged man in good health and CMV-seropositive. CDR3 DNA sequence: TGCGCCAGCAGCCTGGGAGGCGGGAGTAAGTCGGGCGAGCAGTACTTC. This gives the protein CASSLGGGSKSGEQYF.